The 26 T cell receptor beta chains listed next were all sequenced from one sample in a study of blood T cell repertoires in COVID-19. Produced via immunoSEQ multiplex PCR; TCRdb's table is partial and in-frame only. The sample lists over 50,000 clones, nearly 90% occurring once. Material: peripheral blood. The origin of the receptors is a man between 50 and 59 years old with active COVID-19.

The chain couples TRBV6-1 to TRBJ2-7, with a possible D match to TRBD1 (6 bases). CDR1 MNHNS and CDR2 SASEGT come from the germline V gene. The CDR3 contains 14 residues. The germline V and J ends were trimmed by 5 bases and 2 bases, with 13 bases remaining between them. The CDR3 DNA reads TGTGCCAGCAGTTCGCCGCAGGGGCCCTACGAGCAGTACTTC. Translating gives CASSSPQGPYEQYF.

The chain couples TRBV13 to TRBJ1-1; 9 bases align to TRBD1. Germline V gene data show CDR1 as PRHDT and CDR2 as FYEKMQ (reference sequence). The CDR3 runs 13 residues. After removal of 1 base from V and 10 bases from J, the junction contained 4 bases not matched to a gene. CDR3 sequence: CASSLEGQGVAFF. CDR3 nucleotide sequence: TGTGCCAGCAGCTTAGAGGGACAGGGAGTAGCTTTCTTT.

The rearrangement links TRBV4-3 to TRBJ2-7; tentatively, D is TRBD2 (5 bases). Germline CDR1 and CDR2: LGHNA and YSLEER. The CDR3 contains 13 residues. Trimming took off 1 base at V and 5 bases at J, with 9 bases between the two ends. For the CDR3, the DNA is TGCGCCAGCAGCCAAGGTCTAGCAGACGAGCAGTACTTC. This gives the protein CASSQGLADEQYF.

The V call is TRBV12-5, the J call TRBJ2-1, with 8 nucleotides matching TRBD1. The germline gives CDR1 LGHNT, CDR2 FRNRAP. V lost 4 bases to trimming and J lost 4 bases; unmatched junction nucleotides: 3. This CDR3 is 14 amino acids long. CDR3 residues: CASGSGTGYNEQFF. The CDR3 bases are TGTGCTAGTGGTTCGGGGACAGGTTACAATGAGCAGTTCTTC.

The rearrangement uses TRBV6-5 and TRBJ1-2; TRBD1 matches 9 bases. V shed 7 bases and J 4 bases; nucleotides not matched to a gene: 7. Looked up from germline, CDR1 is MNHEY and CDR2 is SVGAGI. This CDR3 contains 14 residues. The CDR3 protein is CASTPDRGIYGYTF. CDR3 DNA: TGTGCCAGCACCCCCGACAGGGGGATCTATGGCTACACCTTC.

CDR3 sequence reads: CASRNRQEFSEQYF. The CDR3 DNA follows: TGTGCCAGCAGAAACCGACAGGAGTTTAGCGAGCAGTACTTC. This chain connects TRBV7-9 to TRBJ2-7; D perhaps matches TRBD1 (6 bases). V lost 6 bases, J lost 6 bases, and 18 bases lay in between. CDR1 SEHNR and CDR2 FQNEAQ come from the germline V gene (reference sequence). The CDR3 runs 14 residues.

This chain uses TRBV5-6 with TRBJ2-2; 7 nucleotides line up with TRBD1. Germline V gene sequence: CDR1 SGHDT, CDR2 YYEEEE. The CDR3 is made up of 13 amino acids. V gave up 4 bases and J gave up 5 bases; unmatched junction bases: 2. DNA for the CDR3: TGTGCCAGCAGCACAGGGGATACCGGGGAGCTGTTTTTT. Amino acids: CASSTGDTGELFF. Full variable domain (outside the CDR3, taken from reference TRBV5-6 and TRBJ2-2): DAGVTQSPTHLIKTRGQQVTLRCSPKSGHDTVSWYQQALGQGPQFIFQYYEEEERQRGNFPDRFSGHQFPNYSSELNVNALLLGDSALYLCASSTGDTGELFFGEGSRLTVL.

This chain uses TRBV28 with TRBJ1-3; TRBD1 agrees at 8 bases. V gave up 6 bases and J gave up 3 bases; unmatched junction bases: 7. The CDR3 runs 15 residues. CDR1 is MDHEN, CDR2 SYDVKM, per germline. The CDR3 DNA follows: TGTGCCAGCAGACCACCTACAGGGGGTGGAAACACCATATATTTT. This sequence encodes CASRPPTGGGNTIYF.

The rearrangement joins TRBV7-9 to TRBJ2-1, with 11 bases that match TRBD1. Germline-derived CDR1 and CDR2 are SEHNR and FQNEAQ (reference sequence). The CDR3 has 15 amino acids. Trimming at V came to 10 bases and at J to 4 bases, leaving 9 bases not matched to a gene. The CDR3 sequence is CAIPTGTGGYNEQFF. Here the CDR3 DNA reads TGTGCCATCCCGACCGGGACAGGGGGTTACAATGAGCAGTTCTTC.

The chain uses TRBV18 and TRBJ1-5, with unresolved D. V dropped 3 bases and J dropped 0 bases, with 3 bases sitting between them. This CDR3 is built from 13 residues. Germline V CDR1 and CDR2: KGHSH, LQKENI. The CDR3 protein is CASSPASNQPQHF. The CDR3 DNA reads TGTGCCAGCTCACCGGCTAGCAATCAGCCCCAGCATTTT.

J is TRBJ2-4 and V is TRBV7-2, with 7 bases that match TRBD2. V was clipped by 3 bases and J by 12 bases; unmatched bases: 14. Germline values: CDR1 SGHTA, CDR2 FQGNSA. CDR3 length: 15 amino acids. CDR3 in DNA: TGTGCCAGCAGCTTTAACCGGGGGGACCCGTTAGATCAGTACTTC. Protein product: CASSFNRGDPLDQYF.

This clone turned up a few times. The CDR3 DNA follows: TGTGCCAGCAGTTACTCCAGGACTAGCGGGTCCGGGGAGCTGTTTTTT. It yields the protein CASSYSRTSGSGELFF. The chain links TRBV6-2 or TRBV6-3 to TRBJ2-2; 11 nucleotides align to TRBD2. Germline loops: CDR1 MNHEY, CDR2 SVGEGT. The V gene end was trimmed by 0 bases and the J gene end by 6 bases; junction bases not matched to a gene: 3. CDR3 length equals 16 residues.

J is TRBJ1-1 and V is TRBV2; D ambiguous. The CDR3 is made up of 14 amino acids. Germline V lookup: CDR1 SNHLY, CDR2 FYNNEI. The germline V and J ends were trimmed by 3 bases and 1 base, with 9 bases remaining between them. The CDR3 region has the DNA TGTGCCAGCAGTGATAGAGGAGGGAACACTGAAGCTTTCTTT. It yields the protein CASSDRGGNTEAFF.

The chain joins TRBV5-1 to TRBJ2-2; 7 nucleotides match TRBD2. J gave up 1 base and V 0 bases, and 6 bases lay outside the gene matches. CDR1 and CDR2 (germline): SGHRS, YFSETQ. The CDR3 has 17 residues. DNA for the CDR3: TGCGCCAGCAGCTTGGAACCGGGACTACTGAACACCGGGGAGCTGTTTTTT. It codes for CASSLEPGLLNTGELFF.

The chain links TRBV19 to TRBJ2-1; D may be TRBD2 (5 bases). The V and J ends lost 5 bases and 7 bases respectively, with 15 bases between them. Germline V lookup: CDR1 LNHDA, CDR2 SQIVND (reference sequence). This CDR3 contains 14 residues. CDR3 sequence: CASSLAGVPNEQFF. Written as DNA, the CDR3 is TGTGCCAGTAGTCTGGCGGGCGTACCGAATGAGCAGTTCTTC. Looking up the rest from reference TRBV19 and TRBJ2-1 gives the full variable domain: DGGITQSPKYLFRKEGQNVTLSCEQNLNHDAMYWYRQDPGQGLRLIYYSQIVNDFQKGDIAEGYSVSREKKESFPLTVTSAQKNPTAFYLCASSLAGVPNEQFFGPGTRLTVL.

Here the CDR3 DNA reads TGTGCCAGCAGCACCAGCGGGGGAAACACAGATACGCAGTATTTT. Protein: CASSTSGGNTDTQYF. The rearrangement uses TRBV9 and TRBJ2-3; the match to TRBD2 covers 8 bases. Germline assignment: CDR1 SGDLS and CDR2 YYNGEE. V shed 4 bases, J shed 2 bases, and the junction held 6 bases outside the gene matches. The CDR3 is 15 residues long.

The genes are TRBV10-3 and TRBJ2-7, with 12 bases that match TRBD1. The CDR3 is 15 residues long. The ends lost 1 base at V and 4 bases at J; junction bases unmatched: 2. CDR1 and CDR2 from the germline V gene are ENHRY and SYGVKD. CDR3 coding DNA: TGTGCCATCAGTGAGTGGGACAGGGGGCTGTACGAGCAGTACTTC. This codes for CAISEWDRGLYEQYF.

This chain links TRBV27 with TRBJ2-6; D remains ambiguous. Germline CDR1 and CDR2: MNHEY and SMNVEV (reference sequence). Deletions cut 7 bases from V and 0 bases from J, with 10 bases between. The length of the CDR3 is 15 residues. The CDR3 DNA reads as TGTGCCAGCACTAAAGAGAACTCTGGGGCCAACGTCCTGACTTTC. It is translated as CASTKENSGANVLTF. Combining the CDR3 with reference TRBV27 and TRBJ2-6 gives the whole variable domain EAQVTQNPRYLITVTGKKLTVTCSQNMNHEYMSWYRQDPGLGLRQIYYSMNVEVTDKGDVPEGYKVSRKEKRNFPLILESPSPNQTSLYFCASTKENSGANVLTFGAGSRLTVL.

The gene calls are TRBV25-1 and TRBJ2-7, with D perhaps matching TRBD1 (6 bases). This CDR3 spans 15 amino acids. Trimming removed 1 base at V and 2 bases at J, with 12 bases between. Germline CDR1 reads MGHDK; CDR2 reads SYGVNS. CDR3 sequence: CASSESGVKPYEQYF. The CDR3 region has the DNA TGTGCCAGCAGTGAATCAGGGGTCAAGCCCTACGAGCAGTACTTC.

The CDR3 bases are TGTGCCACGGGACAGGATAATTCACCCCTCCACTTT. It is translated as CATGQDNSPLHF. The gene calls are TRBV30 and TRBJ1-6; 8 nucleotides match TRBD1. The CDR3 consists of 12 residues. From germline, CDR1 is GTSNPN and CDR2 SVGIG (reference sequence). Losses at the gene ends were 8 bases for V and 5 bases for J; bases not matched to a gene: 2.

The V call is TRBV5-1, the J call TRBJ2-7, with TRBD2 identical over 13 bases. The germline CDR1 and CDR2 sequences are SGHRS and YFSETQ. J gave up 7 bases and V 0 bases, and 13 bases lay outside the gene matches. There are 18 residues in the CDR3. As DNA, the CDR3 is TGCGCCAGCAGCTTGGCCCCCCCGGGGACTAGCGGGGTTTTTGAGCAGTACTTC. This codes for CASSLAPPGTSGVFEQYF. The complete variable domain, with remaining parts taken from reference TRBV5-1 and TRBJ2-7, reads KAGVTQTPRYLIKTRGQQVTLSCSPISGHRSVSWYQQTPGQGLQFLFEYFSETQRNKGNFPGRFSGRQFSNSRSEMNVSTLELGDSALYLCASSLAPPGTSGVFEQYFGPGTRLTVT.

The rearrangement links TRBV5-1 to TRBJ2-1, with 7 bases fitting TRBD2. V was clipped by 7 bases and J by 2 bases; unmatched bases: 6. Germline-derived CDR1 and CDR2 are SGHRS and YFSETQ. The CDR3 length is 14 residues. The CDR3 region has the DNA TGCGCCAGCGGCGCTAGCGGACCCTACAATGAGCAGTTCTTC. Residues: CASGASGPYNEQFF. Filled out from reference TRBV5-1 and TRBJ2-1, the complete variable domain reads KAGVTQTPRYLIKTRGQQVTLSCSPISGHRSVSWYQQTPGQGLQFLFEYFSETQRNKGNFPGRFSGRQFSNSRSEMNVSTLELGDSALYLCASGASGPYNEQFFGPGTRLTVL.

This chain links TRBV7-2 with TRBJ2-3; TRBD1 aligns across 9 bases. Trimming removed 2 bases from V and 5 bases from J; junction bases left unmatched: 2. CDR3 size: 14 residues. CDR1 and CDR2 from the germline V gene are SGHTA and FQGNSA. CDR3 in amino acids: CASSLHRGQDTQYF. CDR3 DNA: TGTGCCAGCAGCTTACACAGGGGGCAAGATACGCAGTATTTT.

The chain recombines TRBV11-2 with TRBJ1-2, with a weak D call TRBD1 (6 bases). The germline CDR1 and CDR2 sequences are SGHAT and FQNNGV. The ends were cut back, 2 bases at V and 6 bases at J, with 10 bases in the middle. The CDR3 loop spans 13 amino acids. CDR3 DNA sequence: TGTGCCAGCAGCTTAACAGGGATCCATGGCTACACCTTC. It yields the protein CASSLTGIHGYTF.

This clone showed up just once. The chain recombines TRBV5-1 with TRBJ2-3; 9 positions agree with TRBD2. The trim removed 7 bases at V and 4 bases at J, leaving 7 bases unmatched. This CDR3 has 14 residues. Germline values: CDR1 SGHRS, CDR2 YFSETQ. The CDR3 here is CASYPRGGADTQYF. CDR3 DNA: TGCGCCAGCTACCCGCGGGGGGGCGCAGATACGCAGTATTTT.

The chain combines TRBV2 with TRBJ2-1, with TRBD1 matching over 9 bases. V was clipped by 4 bases and J by 3 bases; unmatched bases: 7. The germline gives CDR1 SNHLY, CDR2 FYNNEI. The CDR3 has 16 amino acids. CDR3 nucleotide sequence: TGTGCCAGCAGTGCACGCGGGACAGGGTACTACAATGAGCAGTTCTTC. It specifies CASSARGTGYYNEQFF.